This T cell receptor beta chain was identified during a study of blood T cell repertoires in COVID-19. Study information: Samples taken during acute and convalescent COVID-19 were collected in the United States, Italy and Spain. T cells, B-cell-depleted T cells, or PBMCs provided the cDNA or gDNA that served as material.

The length of the CDR3 is 16 residues. J gave up 2 bases and V 0 bases, and 3 bases lay outside the gene matches. Germline CDR1 reads SGDLS; CDR2 reads YYNGEE. Original processing notes: Reference gene primer amplification gave estimated nucleated cell counts. Repertoires were generated with immunoSEQ multiplex PCR, while TCRdb's copy carries only in-frame clones and drops some. Clonal size and the V and J genes are those of that table, whereas D and trimming came from the DNA. The profile covers 220,000 or so clones, with about 81% appearing a single time and approximately 7.6% taken by the ten largest. During active infection, Seattle patients enrolled and were then monitored through disease.

The clonotype comes from a woman of 80 years or more with COVID-19, enrolled during active disease. The source material was peripheral blood. V and J are TRBV9 and TRBJ2-1; 9 nucleotides match TRBD2. The CDR3 spells CASSVGLAGPYNEQFF. The CDR3 DNA follows: TGTGCCAGCAGCGTAGGCCTAGCGGGGCCCTACAATGAGCAGTTCTTC.